These T cell receptor beta chains were read from a single sample in a study of PD-L1 blockade in urothelial cancer. Only in-frame clones appear in the TCRdb table, and some are missing; sequencing was by immunoSEQ multiplex PCR. Here the sample spans tens of thousands of clones, about 80% being singletons. The specimen was PBMCs, collected around atezolizumab (anti-PD-L1) treatment. Source of these receptors: a man between 65 and 80 years old with urothelial cancer. Both conserved end residues are part of each CDR3. The order of the fields is clone size, D gene, J gene, V gene, CDR3 DNA, CDR3 protein. The D gene is left open where the match is weak. Clone size is not always given. Where it is, it says once, few, many or a class for expanded clones.

few,-,TRBJ2-4,TRBV6-5,TGTGCCAGCAGTTACCTCAACATTCAGTACTTC,CASSYLNIQYF
-,-,TRBJ1-3,TRBV9,TGTGCCAGCAGCGTAGGAGAACCTGGAAACACCATATATTTT,CASSVGEPGNTIYF
-,TRBD1,TRBJ1-2,TRBV6-5,TGTGCCAGCAGTTACCTGACAGGGGCTGGCTACACCTTC,CASSYLTGAGYTF
-,-,TRBJ2-7,TRBV19,TGTGCCAGTAGTATAACACATCTTGGGAGATACTACGAGCAGTACTTC,CASSITHLGRYYEQYF
-,-,TRBJ1-1,TRBV5-1,TGCGCCAGCAGCTTGGCGGTCCTGAACACTGAAGCTTTCTTT,CASSLAVLNTEAFF
few,TRBD1,TRBJ1-6,TRBV19,TGTGCCAGTAGCCGGACAGGAGGGAATTCACCCCTCCACTTT,CASSRTGGNSPLHF
-,-,TRBJ2-7,TRBV29-1,TGCAGCGCTGTGACAGCGTCCTACGAGCAGTACTTC,CSAVTASYEQYF
-,TRBD1,TRBJ1-4,TRBV7-4,TGTGCCAGCAGCTCGACAGGGCCCGGAGAAAAACTGTTTTTT,CASSSTGPGEKLFF
-,TRBD2,TRBJ2-1,TRBV11-3,TGTGCCAGCAGCTTAAGCGGGGGAAATGAGCAGTTCTTC,CASSLSGGNEQFF
-,TRBD2,TRBJ2-7,TRBV6-1,TGTGCCAGCCGGGACTATCTTTACGAGCAGTACTTC,CASRDYLYEQYF
-,TRBD2,TRBJ2-1,TRBV7-2,TGTGCCAGCAGCTTAGGGGCTCATAGCGGGAGTGAGCAGTTCTTC,CASSLGAHSGSEQFF
-,TRBD1,TRBJ2-1,TRBV15,TGTGCCACCAGCAACCGACAGGGGGCTGGGGGTGAGCAGTTCTTC,CATSNRQGAGGEQFF
-,TRBD2,TRBJ2-1,TRBV15,TGTGCCACCAGCGGGACTAGCGGGAGGTCCCGGGGGAATGAGCAGTTCTTC,CATSGTSGRSRGNEQFF
-,TRBD2,TRBJ2-3,TRBV28,TGTGCCAGCCTACCCCCTGGACTCGCCCGGGGGGCGCAGTATTTT,CASLPPGLARGAQYF
-,TRBD1,TRBJ1-2,TRBV15,TGTGCCACCAGCAGAGGGAGGTCGGACAGGGGGGTTGGCTACACCTTC,CATSRGRSDRGVGYTF
few,TRBD2,TRBJ2-1,TRBV7-3,TGTGCCAGCAGCCTAGCGGGGGAGTACAATGAGCAGTTCTTC,CASSLAGEYNEQFF
-,-,TRBJ1-2,TRBV29-1,TGCAGCGTTGAACTGAAGGGGGGCTACACCTTC,CSVELKGGYTF
few,-,TRBJ1-5,TRBV19,TGTGCCAGTAGTGCACAGAATAGCAATCAGCCCCAGCATTTT,CASSAQNSNQPQHF
-,TRBD2,TRBJ2-1,TRBV5-4,TGTGCCAGCAGCTTGGGGTCCCTAGCGGGAGTCGGTGAGCAGTTCTTC,CASSLGSLAGVGEQFF
-,TRBD2,TRBJ2-1,TRBV7-7,TGTGCTAGCAGCTCAGGCGGGACTAGCGGCTACAATGAGCAGTTCTTC,CASSSGGTSGYNEQFF
-,-,TRBJ1-1,TRBV4-3,TGCGCCAGCAGCCCTACTCGGGAGAACACTGAAGCTTTCTTT,CASSPTRENTEAFF
-,TRBD1,TRBJ2-3,TRBV7-2,TGTGCCAGCAGCGTACGTACCGGGACAGGGGGCACAGATACGCAGTATTTT,CASSVRTGTGGTDTQYF
-,-,TRBJ1-2,TRBV14,TGTGCCAGCAGCCCCCGGGCCTCGGGAAGAGGGGGCTACACCTTC,CASSPRASGRGGYTF
-,-,TRBJ2-1,TRBV7-3,TGTGCCAGCAGCTTAAGTACAGGCCCCTACAATGAGCAGTTCTTC,CASSLSTGPYNEQFF
few,-,TRBJ2-3,TRBV4-2,TGTGCCAGCAGCCAAGATGAGGGGGAACGAGCAGATACGCAGTATTTT,CASSQDEGERADTQYF
-,TRBD1,TRBJ2-7,TRBV5-1,TGCGCCAGCAGCCAAACAGGGACAGGGAAGGGTTCCACCTACGAGCAGTACTTC,CASSQTGTGKGSTYEQYF
few,TRBD1,TRBJ2-1,TRBV2,TGTGCCAGCAGTGAACGGAGACAGGGGGCGAAGGAGCAGTTCTTC,CASSERRQGAKEQFF
few,TRBD1,TRBJ1-2,TRBV9,TGTGCCAGCAGCCCCAGGGGGACGGACAACTATGGCTACACCTTC,CASSPRGTDNYGYTF
once,-,TRBJ1-1,TRBV10-3,TGTGCCATCAGTGTTAGGGGCGCTGAAGCTTTCTTT,CAISVRGAEAFF
-,-,TRBJ1-1,TRBV7-9,TGTGCCAGCAGCGAAACGACAAGACAGAACACTGAAGCTTTCTTT,CASSETTRQNTEAFF
-,TRBD1,TRBJ1-3,TRBV13,TGTGCCAGCAGCGTTAGACAGGGCGTCTCTGGAAACACCATATATTTT,CASSVRQGVSGNTIYF
few,TRBD1,TRBJ2-2,TRBV10-3,TGTGCCATCGGACAGGGGACGAACACCGGGGAGCTGTTTTTT,CAIGQGTNTGELFF
few,-,TRBJ2-1,TRBV6-1,TGTGCCAGCAGTGAATACGGGGGTGAGCAGTTCTTC,CASSEYGGEQFF
-,TRBD1,TRBJ1-4,TRBV6-5,TGTGCCAGCAGTTACGCCCAGACAGGGATTAATGAAAAACTGTTTTTT,CASSYAQTGINEKLFF
-,TRBD1,TRBJ1-5,TRBV7-2,TGTGCCAGCAGCTTAAGACAGGGGGCCAATCAGCCCCAGCATTTT,CASSLRQGANQPQHF
-,-,TRBJ1-2,TRBV6-6,TGTGCCAGCAGTTATTATCGGGGGGCGAGCCTCTATGGCTACACCTTC,CASSYYRGASLYGYTF
-,TRBD1,TRBJ2-2,TRBV30,TGTGCCAGCCAGTCGGGGACAGGGAACACCGGGGAGCTGTTTTTT,CASQSGTGNTGELFF
few,TRBD2,TRBJ2-1,TRBV15,TGTGCCACCAGCAGAGATCTGACAAGCGGGAGGGTTGGTGAGCAGTTCTTC,CATSRDLTSGRVGEQFF
-,-,TRBJ1-4,TRBV9,TGTGCCAGCAGCCTCGGGAGGGACGCCACTAATGAAAAACTGTTTTTT,CASSLGRDATNEKLFF
-,-,TRBJ1-2,TRBV5-4,TGTGCCAGCAGCTTGGAGGACTCTGGCTACACCTTC,CASSLEDSGYTF
once,TRBD1,TRBJ1-2,TRBV27,TGTGCCAGCAGTTTAAGGGCCGGGACAGGGAGTGGCTACACCTTC,CASSLRAGTGSGYTF
-,-,TRBJ1-1,TRBV7-2,TGTGCCAGCAGCTTCGGCATTGCAGGGAGGACTGAAGCTTTCTTT,CASSFGIAGRTEAFF
-,-,TRBJ2-7,TRBV5-1,TGCGCCAGCAGCTTGTCGGTAACGTCCTACGAGCAGTACTTC,CASSLSVTSYEQYF
-,-,TRBJ1-1,TRBV5-1,TGCGCCAGCAGCTCCGGGAACATGGGTACTGAAGCTTTCTTT,CASSSGNMGTEAFF
-,TRBD2,TRBJ2-2,TRBV23-1,TGCGCCAGCAGTCAATCGAGGCTAACGGGGGGCACCGGGGAGCTGTTTTTT,CASSQSRLTGGTGELFF